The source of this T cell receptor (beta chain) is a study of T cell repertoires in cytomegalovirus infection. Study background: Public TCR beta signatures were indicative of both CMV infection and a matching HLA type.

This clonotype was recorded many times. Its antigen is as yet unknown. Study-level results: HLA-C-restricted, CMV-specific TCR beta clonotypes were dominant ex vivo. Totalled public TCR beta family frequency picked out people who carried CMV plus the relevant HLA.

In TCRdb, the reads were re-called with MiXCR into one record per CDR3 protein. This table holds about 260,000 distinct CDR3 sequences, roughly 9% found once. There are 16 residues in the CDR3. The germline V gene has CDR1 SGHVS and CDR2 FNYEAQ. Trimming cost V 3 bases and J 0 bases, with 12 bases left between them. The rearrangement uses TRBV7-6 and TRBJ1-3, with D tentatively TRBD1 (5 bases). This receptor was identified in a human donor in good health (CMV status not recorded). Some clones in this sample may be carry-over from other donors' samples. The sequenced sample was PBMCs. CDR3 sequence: CASSFGADGSGNTIYF. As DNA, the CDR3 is TGTGCCAGCAGCTTCGGGGCCGACGGCTCTGGAAACACCATATATTTT.